One TCR beta chain is described in this entry. Per germline, CDR1 MNHEY and CDR2 SVGAGI. J lost 6 bases, V lost 5 bases, and 7 bases had no gene match. The CDR3 sequence is 14 residues long. Some 30,000 T cell genomes, or around 0.2 ug DNA, went into the sorted-subset replicate PCRs. Source study methods: Filtering differed, since immunoSEQ gave only junction sequences and no quality scores. Sequencing used immunoSEQ multiplex PCR; TCRdb keeps in-frame clones, though not all of them. V, J and clone size were drawn from that table, and D and trimming were deduced from the DNA. The repertoire holds over a million clones, around 97% seen once, with about 1.2% in the top ten. The data originate from a study of shared clonotypes between healthy human individuals.

This receptor was obtained from a man aged 25 to 45 in good health. The V gene is TRBV6-5, the J gene TRBJ1-5, with TRBD1 identical over 7 bases. The sequenced sample consisted of naive CD4+ T cells sorted from blood. Subset of the sample: CD45RA+ positively selected. CDR3 coding DNA: TGTGCCAGCAGTCGACAGGGTCCTTTTCAGCCCCAGCATTTT. This gives the protein CASSRQGPFQPQHF.